The present T cell receptor beta chain was sequenced within a study of T-cell reconstitution after alpha-beta-depleted transplantation in children. Study results and caveats: Two months or so post-transplant, alpha-beta T cells reportedly derived from several hundred expanded graft clones. Newly made T cells mostly supplied T-cell counts and diversity one year after transplant. Recipient T cells and thymic progenitors that survived gave rise to the high TCRbeta diversity observed at day 60 in some patients.

TCRbeta library preparation incorporated unique molecular identifiers. MiXCR, applied by TCRdb to the PCR reads, yields one record per CDR3 protein. Of roughly 500,000 distinct CDR3 sequences listed, about 10% were seen once; the top ten hold 2%. On this clonotype: Antigen unknown.

The germline gives CDR1 SEHNR, CDR2 FQNEAQ (reference sequence). Trimming pared 8 bases from V and 4 bases from J, leaving 21 bases between. The CDR3 is 16 residues long. The material sequenced was PBMCs, taken before TCRalphabeta/CD19-depleted stem cell transplant. The gene calls are TRBV7-9 and TRBJ2-1; no clear D gene. The clonotype originates from a child aged 2 to 10 with inherited bone marrow failure, due to receive a stem cell transplant. Written as DNA, the CDR3 is TGTGCCAGCCACAGCTTCTCGGCTCCTACATACAATGAGCAGTTCTTC. It translates to CASHSFSAPTYNEQFF.